This T cell receptor beta chain was identified in a study of immune evolution from preneoplasia to lung adenocarcinoma. Concerning this clone itself: Other DNA sequences in this specimen translate into the identical CDR3.

The protocol was immunoSEQ multiplex PCR, while the TCRdb copy is restricted to in-frame clones and leaves out a portion. The sample records 5,000 to 7,500 clones, roughly 84% being singletons. The germline CDR1 and CDR2 sequences are MGHRA and YSYEKL. The V gene lost 6 bases and the J gene lost 5 bases, with 10 bases spanning the gap. The CDR3 totals 12 residues. Sequencing was carried out using FFPE minimally invasive lung adenocarcinoma tissue. The rearrangement joins TRBV4-1 to TRBJ2-5; the D gene is possibly TRBD1 (6 bases). This clonotype was obtained from a person over 45 with lung adenocarcinoma. The CDR3 region is CASSPQGETQYF. The CDR3 DNA is TGCGCCAGCAGTCCCCAGGGGGAGACCCAGTACTTC.